This is a list of T cell receptor beta chains from one sample in a study of T cell responses to AZD1222 COVID-19 vaccine. Data came from immunoSEQ multiplex PCR; TCRdb stores just in-frame clones and leaves some out. Here the sample spans fewer than 30,000 clones, over 90% being singletons. Sequences were derived from peripheral blood, sampled on day 0 of AZD1222 vaccination. The receptors here all came from an adult in good health. Each CDR3 is given with its conserved first and last residue. A D gene is named only where the DNA matches it firmly. Not every row has a clone size; where given, it reads once, few, many or a size class.

j_call: TRBJ1-5; d_call: TRBD1; cdr3_length: 17; v_call: TRBV19; clone_size: .; cdr3_nt: TGTGCCAGTAGTATAGTACCGGCAGGGGGGGGCAATCAGCCCCAGCATTTT; cdr3_aa: CASSIVPAGGGNQPQHF
j_call: TRBJ2-2; d_call: .; cdr3_length: 17; v_call: TRBV3-1/TRBV3-2; clone_size: .; cdr3_nt: TGTGCCAGCAGCCAAGATAGGCGAGGGCCTTTGGGCGGGGAGCTGTTTTTT; cdr3_aa: CASSQDRRGPLGGELFF
j_call: TRBJ2-1; d_call: .; cdr3_length: 18; v_call: TRBV4-1; clone_size: .; cdr3_nt: TGCGCCAGCAGCCCTCCTACCGGGCGCTCGAGCTCCTACAATGAGCAGTTCTTC; cdr3_aa: CASSPPTGRSSSYNEQFF
j_call: TRBJ1-2; d_call: TRBD1; cdr3_length: 16; v_call: TRBV6-2/TRBV6-3; clone_size: .; cdr3_nt: TGTGCCAGCAGCCCCTCCGGGACAGGGGATAACTATGGCTACACCTTC; cdr3_aa: CASSPSGTGDNYGYTF
j_call: TRBJ1-3; d_call: .; cdr3_length: 15; v_call: TRBV7-2; clone_size: .; cdr3_nt: TGTGCCAGCAGACCGGGGTGGCGCTCTGGAAACACCATATATTTT; cdr3_aa: CASRPGWRSGNTIYF
j_call: TRBJ1-2; d_call: .; cdr3_length: 16; v_call: TRBV19; clone_size: .; cdr3_nt: TGTGCCAGTAGTCGCGATATCGGACGGACTCGCTATGGCTACACCTTC; cdr3_aa: CASSRDIGRTRYGYTF
j_call: TRBJ2-7; d_call: .; cdr3_length: 12; v_call: TRBV9; clone_size: .; cdr3_nt: TGTGCCAGCAGAGGGGACTCCTACGAGCAGTACTTC; cdr3_aa: CASRGDSYEQYF
j_call: TRBJ2-7; d_call: .; cdr3_length: 17; v_call: TRBV5-1; clone_size: .; cdr3_nt: TGCGCCAGCAGCTTGCCCCGCTTAAGGGGTGGGAACTACGAGCAGTACTTC; cdr3_aa: CASSLPRLRGGNYEQYF
j_call: TRBJ1-5; d_call: .; cdr3_length: 15; v_call: TRBV18; clone_size: .; cdr3_nt: TGTGCCAGCTCACCCAACCGGGACGCGAATCAGCCCCAGCATTTT; cdr3_aa: CASSPNRDANQPQHF
j_call: TRBJ1-5; d_call: TRBD1; cdr3_length: 14; v_call: TRBV9; clone_size: once; cdr3_nt: TGTGCCAGCAGCCCCGACAGGGGGCCTCAGCCCCAGCATTTT; cdr3_aa: CASSPDRGPQPQHF
j_call: TRBJ1-5; d_call: TRBD1; cdr3_length: 18; v_call: TRBV25-1; clone_size: .; cdr3_nt: TGTGCCAGCAGTGAGAGGAGGAGGGGGCAATTGAGCGATCAGCCCCAGCATTTT; cdr3_aa: CASSERRRGQLSDQPQHF
j_call: TRBJ1-6; d_call: .; cdr3_length: 16; v_call: TRBV5-6; clone_size: .; cdr3_nt: TGTGCCAGCAGCTTAGGGCGGACTTTACCGCCGAGTCCCCTCCACTTT; cdr3_aa: CASSLGRTLPPSPLHF
j_call: TRBJ2-6; d_call: TRBD1; cdr3_length: 17; v_call: TRBV5-4; clone_size: .; cdr3_nt: TGTGCCAGCACCGTGACGGGACAGGGATCCGGGGCCAACGTCCTGACTTTC; cdr3_aa: CASTVTGQGSGANVLTF
j_call: TRBJ2-7; d_call: TRBD2; cdr3_length: 16; v_call: TRBV9; clone_size: .; cdr3_nt: TGTGCCAGCAGCGGTACTCCCGGGACTACCATTTACGAGCAGTACTTC; cdr3_aa: CASSGTPGTTIYEQYF
j_call: TRBJ1-2; d_call: .; cdr3_length: 14; v_call: TRBV5-1; clone_size: .; cdr3_nt: TGCGCCAGCAGCCTTTCGGGGCAAAGCGATGGCTACACCTTC; cdr3_aa: CASSLSGQSDGYTF
j_call: TRBJ1-3; d_call: TRBD1; cdr3_length: 15; v_call: TRBV7-7; clone_size: .; cdr3_nt: TGTGCCAGCAGCCCAGGGGGTTTCTCTGGAAACACCATATATTTT; cdr3_aa: CASSPGGFSGNTIYF
j_call: TRBJ1-1; d_call: .; cdr3_length: 12; v_call: TRBV20-1; clone_size: .; cdr3_nt: TGCAGTGCTAGTAGGACAGCCATGGAGGCTTTCTTT; cdr3_aa: CSASRTAMEAFF